This T cell receptor (beta chain) was captured by sequencing in a study of regulatory T cells in long-lasting Graves disease. A word on this clonotype: Its antigen is not identified.

For TCR beta, libraries came from iRepertoire HTBI primers and Arm-PCR of CDR3 regions. TCRdb independently ran MiXCR on the multiplex PCR reads; one entry per CDR3 protein. The data show hundreds of thousands of distinct CDR3 sequences, approximately 15% seen once. This CDR3 is 13 amino acids long. Germline trimming cut 9 bases from V and 3 bases from J; bases unmatched to any gene: 7. The germline V gene encodes CDR1 MNHEY and CDR2 SMNVEV (reference sequence). General study findings and limits: Because few samples were included, accuracy may have been lower.

Time point in this sample: newly diagnosed GD, antithyroid drugs for less than 3 months. RNA from PBMCs was the source of the TCR library. Xi'an, China, was home to the endocrinology department that provided patients. A further study also used this sample, focusing on T cells in Graves' hyperthyroidism and ophthalmopathy.

The sequencing here drew on peripheral blood mononuclear cells (PBMCs), taken at new diagnosis, from a patient treated with antithyroid drugs. V gene TRBV27 combines with J gene TRBJ1-2, with 7 bases fitting TRBD1. This clonotype originated in a man aged 40-55 years with Graves disease. Here the CDR3 reads CASKQGRDYGYTF. CDR3 nucleotide sequence: TGTGCCAGTAAACAGGGGAGGGACTATGGCTACACCTTC.